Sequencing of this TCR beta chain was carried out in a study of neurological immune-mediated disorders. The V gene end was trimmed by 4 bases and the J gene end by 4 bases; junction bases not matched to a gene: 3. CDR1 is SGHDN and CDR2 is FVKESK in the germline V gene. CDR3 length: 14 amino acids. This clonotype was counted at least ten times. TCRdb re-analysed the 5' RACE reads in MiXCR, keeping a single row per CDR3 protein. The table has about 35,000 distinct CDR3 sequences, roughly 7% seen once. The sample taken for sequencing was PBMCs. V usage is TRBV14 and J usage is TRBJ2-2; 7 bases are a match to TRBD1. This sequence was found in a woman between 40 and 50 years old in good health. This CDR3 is CASSRTGATGELFF. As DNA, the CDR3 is TGTGCCAGCAGCCGCACAGGGGCCACCGGGGAGCTGTTTTTT.